The rows below give T cell receptor beta chains drawn from one sample of a study of T cell responses to AZD1222 COVID-19 vaccine. Method: immunoSEQ multiplex PCR; TCRdb's copy keeps in-frame clones and lacks some. The sample lists 100,000 to 110,000 clones, around 90% occurring once. Material: peripheral blood, obtained on day 0 of AZD1222 vaccination. The receptor set was obtained from an adult in good health. Both conserved end residues are part of each CDR3. A D gene is named only where the DNA matches it firmly. The size entry is marked missing in some rows and otherwise reads once, few, many or a size class.

TRBJ1-1,TRBV6-1,TRBD1,.,CASSEKTGDRTEAFF,TGTGCCAGCAGTGAAAAGACAGGGGATCGCACTGAAGCTTTCTTT
TRBJ2-5,TRBV7-9,.,.,CASSLMSGETQYF,TGTGCCAGCAGCTTAATGTCCGGTGAGACCCAGTACTTC
TRBJ2-1,TRBV7-2,.,.,CASSLPRDEQFF,TGTGCCAGCAGCTTACCCCGCGATGAGCAGTTCTTC
TRBJ2-5,TRBV7-3,.,once,CASSPPGLGTQYF,TGTGCCAGCAGCCCCCCGGGTTTGGGGACCCAGTACTTC
TRBJ2-1,TRBV11-2,.,once,CASSPRYSSYNEQFF,TGTGCCAGCAGCCCTCGTTATAGCTCCTACAATGAGCAGTTCTTC
TRBJ1-1,TRBV19,.,.,CASHFGHHRGNTEAFF,TGTGCCAGTCATTTTGGACACCACAGAGGGAACACTGAAGCTTTCTTT
TRBJ2-1,TRBV28,TRBD1,once,CASSPGTVHNEQFF,TGTGCCAGCAGTCCCGGGACAGTCCACAATGAGCAGTTCTTC
TRBJ1-3,TRBV2,TRBD1,.,CASRGRGQGNTIYF,TGTGCCTCCCGGGGCAGGGGGCAGGGAAACACCATATATTTT
TRBJ2-2,TRBV10-2,.,.,CASSESRSIPRELFF,TGCGCCAGCAGTGAGTCGAGGTCGATCCCCAGGGAGCTGTTTTTT
TRBJ1-5,TRBV2,.,.,CASSDGKSQPQHF,TGTGCCAGCAGTGATGGGAAATCCCAGCCCCAGCATTTT
TRBJ2-3,TRBV7-3,TRBD1,.,CASSFDRGTAPDTQYF,TGTGCCAGCAGCTTCGACAGGGGGACAGCACCAGATACGCAGTATTTT
TRBJ2-1,TRBV6-6,.,.,CASSFLGYEQFF,TGTGCCAGCAGTTTCCTAGGGTATGAGCAGTTCTTC
TRBJ1-2,TRBV11-1,.,.,CASSSPRDEHLDGYTF,TGTGCCAGCAGCTCACCCCGGGACGAACACCTTGACGGCTACACCTTC
TRBJ2-7,TRBV28,.,.,CASHRFGTHTYEQYF,TGTGCCAGCCATAGGTTCGGGACACACACCTACGAGCAGTACTTC
TRBJ1-1,TRBV27,.,once,CASTRMNTEAFF,TGTGCCAGCACGAGAATGAACACTGAAGCTTTCTTT
TRBJ2-3,TRBV5-1,TRBD1,once,CASSSDRGLGTDTQYF,TGCGCCAGCAGCTCGGACAGGGGGCTTGGCACAGATACGCAGTATTTT
TRBJ2-1,TRBV28,TRBD2,.,CASSSPGTSGSHEQFF,TGTGCCAGCAGTTCCCCCGGGACTAGCGGGAGCCATGAGCAGTTCTTC
TRBJ2-7,TRBV7-2,TRBD1,.,CASSLGRQGLAYEQYF,TGTGCCAGCAGCTTAGGTAGACAGGGTCTCGCCTACGAGCAGTACTTC
TRBJ2-3,TRBV28,TRBD2,.,CASSLLRIAGGATDTQYF,TGTGCCAGCAGTCTCCTCCGTATAGCGGGAGGTGCCACAGATACGCAGTATTTT
TRBJ1-6,TRBV11-2,.,.,CASSLGILGAKVQGVLHF,TGTGCCAGCAGCTTAGGGATATTGGGGGCTAAAGTACAAGGGGTCCTCCACTTT
TRBJ1-2,TRBV18,.,.,CASSLNRARGYTF,TGTGCCAGCTCATTAAACAGGGCGCGGGGCTACACCTTC
TRBJ2-3,TRBV29-1,.,.,CSVGPGTDTQYF,TGCAGCGTTGGACCCGGCACAGATACGCAGTATTTT
TRBJ2-1,TRBV7-2,TRBD2,.,CASSFSGIPYNEQFF,TGTGCCAGCAGTTTTAGCGGGATCCCCTACAATGAGCAGTTCTTC
TRBJ2-2,TRBV3-1/TRBV3-2,.,once,CASSANTGELFF,TGTGCCAGCAGCGCGAACACCGGGGAGCTGTTTTTT
TRBJ2-5,TRBV7-8,.,once,CASSPHRETQYF,TGTGCCAGCAGCCCCCACAGGGAGACCCAGTACTTC
TRBJ2-7,TRBV6-1,.,.,CASSEDSVSSYEQYF,TGTGCCAGCAGTGAAGACAGCGTTAGCTCCTACGAGCAGTACTTC
TRBJ1-1,TRBV28,.,.,CASQDGNTEAFF,TGTGCCAGTCAGGACGGAAACACTGAAGCTTTCTTT
TRBJ2-5,TRBV5-1,TRBD1,.,CASSLAGTGEETQYF,TGCGCCAGCAGCTTGGCCGGGACAGGCGAAGAGACCCAGTACTTC
TRBJ2-1,TRBV4-1,.,.,CASSAPTIFSYNEQFF,TGCGCCAGCAGCGCACCGACTATTTTCTCCTACAATGAGCAGTTCTTC
TRBJ1-1,TRBV4-1,.,.,CASSQDMGGWRNTEAFF,TGCGCCAGCAGCCAAGATATGGGGGGCTGGCGGAACACTGAAGCTTTCTTT
TRBJ2-7,TRBV27,.,.,CASSFSDSLYEQYF,TGTGCCAGCAGTTTCTCGGACAGCCTCTACGAGCAGTACTTC
TRBJ1-5,TRBV2,.,.,CASSEQNQPQHF,TGTGCCAGCAGTGAACAAAATCAGCCCCAGCATTTT